These T cell receptor beta chains were read from a single sample in a study of Ad26.COV2.S vaccination and SARS-CoV-2 variants. Here immunoSEQ multiplex PCR was the method, and the copy in TCRdb shows in-frame clones only, minus some. The table includes approximately 500,000 clones, roughly 89% detected once. The sequencing used peripheral blood, collected in a trial of Ad26.COV2.S vaccine versus placebo. The receptors were gathered from a person between 18 and 60 years old who received the Ad26.COV2.S COVID-19 vaccine or a placebo. Each CDR3 is given with its conserved first and last residue. The D gene is left open where the match is weak. Clone size appears in some rows only: once, few, many, or a class for an expanded clone.

clone size | J gene | V gene | D gene | CDR3 DNA | CDR3 protein
NA | TRBJ2-1 | TRBV6-1 | NA | TGTGCCAGCAGTGAAGTTTGGACCGCCCTAAATGAGCAGTTCTTC | CASSEVWTALNEQFF
NA | TRBJ2-5 | TRBV5-1 | TRBD1 | TGCGCCAGCAGCTGGGCTACCGGGACAGGGGGGGAGACCCAGTACTTC | CASSWATGTGGETQYF
NA | TRBJ2-5 | TRBV6-2/TRBV6-3 | NA | TGTGCCAGCAGCTTTCCTCCCACATATTCCACCGCTGAAGAGACCCAGTACTTC | CASSFPPTYSTAEETQYF
NA | TRBJ1-5 | TRBV27 | NA | TGTGCCAGCAGGGGAGGGGTCTATCAGCCCCAGCATTTT | CASRGGVYQPQHF
NA | TRBJ2-7 | TRBV6-1 | NA | TGTGCCAGCAGTGAAGCAGTGGGGGGGCGGCAGTACTTC | CASSEAVGGRQYF
NA | TRBJ2-1 | TRBV24-1 | TRBD2 | TGTGCCACCAGTGACCCGGGCGGGGGGGCTAGCGGGAGCTCCTACAATGAGCAGTTCTTC | CATSDPGGGASGSSYNEQFF
NA | TRBJ2-5 | TRBV5-5 | NA | TGTGCCAGCAGCTTGATGTCAGGTGCCCAAGAGACCCAGTACTTC | CASSLMSGAQETQYF
NA | TRBJ2-2 | TRBV11-2 | NA | TGTGCCAGCAGCTTAGGCCCGGGTTCCGGGGAGCTGTTTTTT | CASSLGPGSGELFF
NA | TRBJ2-1 | TRBV9 | TRBD2 | TGTGCCAGCAGCGTAGAGACTAGCGGGACGAATGAGCAGTTCTTC | CASSVETSGTNEQFF
many | TRBJ1-1 | TRBV30 | NA | TGTGCCGGCAAGGGGTTCTTGAACACTGAAGCTTTCTTT | CAGKGFLNTEAFF
few | TRBJ1-6 | TRBV9 | NA | TGTGCCAGCAGCGTAGGGGGCTCCTATAATTCACCCCTCCACTTT | CASSVGGSYNSPLHF
NA | TRBJ2-1 | TRBV7-2 | NA | TGTGCCAGCAGCTTAGCGGGAAGCTCCTACAATGAGCAGTTCTTC | CASSLAGSSYNEQFF
NA | TRBJ2-7 | TRBV10-3 | NA | TGTGCCTCAAAACCGGGATTCAGCTCCTACGAGCAGTACTTC | CASKPGFSSYEQYF
NA | TRBJ2-2 | TRBV13 | NA | TGTGCCAGCAGCTCAGGGGGGCTGGCGAACACCGGGGAGCTGTTTTTT | CASSSGGLANTGELFF
once | TRBJ1-1 | TRBV7-9 | NA | TGTGCCAGCAGCTCCGGTCGGGCGTTGAACACTGAAGCTTTCTTT | CASSSGRALNTEAFF
NA | TRBJ1-1 | TRBV2 | NA | TGTGCCAGCAGTAGCGACAGGACTACTGAAGCTTTCTTT | CASSSDRTTEAFF
NA | TRBJ2-1 | TRBV5-5 | TRBD2 | TGTGCCAGCAGCTTGGGGACTAGCAGCCAGTTCTTC | CASSLGTSSQFF
once | TRBJ2-7 | TRBV3-1/TRBV3-2 | NA | TGTGCCAGCAGCCAAGCGCAGTTTCCCTACGAGCAGTACTTC | CASSQAQFPYEQYF
NA | TRBJ2-1 | TRBV7-9 | NA | TGTGCCAGCAGCCCTACTAGCTTCTACAATGAGCAGTTCTTC | CASSPTSFYNEQFF
NA | TRBJ2-1 | TRBV6-2/TRBV6-3 | NA | TGTGCCAGCAGTTACTCGAGGCGGGGTAGGAGCAATGAGCAGTTCTTC | CASSYSRRGRSNEQFF
NA | TRBJ1-5 | TRBV28 | TRBD1 | TGTGCCAGCAGCTCGGACAGGGGGCAAGGGCAGCCCCAGCATTTT | CASSSDRGQGQPQHF
NA | TRBJ1-3 | TRBV28 | NA | TGTGCCAGCAGTAGTTTTAGAGGGTCTGGAAACACCATATATTTT | CASSSFRGSGNTIYF
NA | TRBJ1-1 | TRBV5-6 | NA | TGTGCCAGCAGGGACAGTGGGACTGAAGCTTTCTTT | CASRDSGTEAFF
NA | TRBJ2-7 | TRBV3-1/TRBV3-2 | TRBD2 | TGTGCCAGCACTAGGGCGGGGGGGACCTACGAGCAGTACTTC | CASTRAGGTYEQYF